The 23 T cell receptor beta chains below all came from one sample that was sequenced in a study of T cell repertoires in cytomegalovirus infection. A single record per CDR3 protein comes from TCRdb applying MiXCR to the reads. The repertoire holds approximately 910,000 distinct CDR3 sequences, with around 29% as singletons. For these TCRs, the target antigens are not known. This sample comprised cultured CD8+ T cells from PBMCs, obtained from culture after CMV antigen stimulation. Receptor source: a human donor in good health (CMV status not recorded). Some clones in this sample may be carry-over from other donors' samples.

V gene TRBV7-9 combines with J gene TRBJ1-6; possible D gene TRBD1, 6 bases. Trimming pared 4 bases from V and 3 bases from J, leaving 16 bases between. Germline-derived CDR1 and CDR2 are SEHNR and FQNEAQ (reference sequence). The CDR3 has 17 residues. CDR3: CASSYLGHGGYNSPLHF. DNA for the CDR3: TGTGCCAGCAGCTACTTGGGACACGGCGGCTATAATTCACCCCTCCACTTT.

This chain connects TRBV6-2 or TRBV6-3 to TRBJ2-2; D gene uncertain. Germline values: CDR1 MNHEY, CDR2 SVGEGT. The ends were cut back, 3 bases at V and 2 bases at J, with 13 bases in the middle. The CDR3 length is 16 residues. The DNA for the CDR3 is TGTGCCAGCAGTTATTACCGGGTCTCAAACACCGGGGAGCTGTTTTTT. Translation gives CASSYYRVSNTGELFF.

The rearrangement uses TRBV6-8 and TRBJ2-3, with D perhaps TRBD2 (5 bases). There are 13 residues in the CDR3. In germline, CDR1 is MNHGY, CDR2 SAAAGT. Deletions cut 7 bases from V and 4 bases from J, with 12 bases between. CDR3 amino acids: CASTHPGADTQYF. The CDR3 DNA follows: TGTGCCAGCACCCATCCCGGGGCAGATACGCAGTATTTT.

This clonotype was picked up one time. The CDR3 end shows no conserved phenylalanine or tryptophan, and so a read error is likely. The rearrangement uses TRBV7-9 and TRBJ2-7; TRBD1 is a possible D gene (5 bases). The CDR3 has 16 residues. Trimming left V 2 bases short and J 1 base short, with 15 bases between. CDR1 is SEHNR and CDR2 is FQNEAQ in the germline V gene (reference sequence). CDR3 in amino acids: CASSLNLGQGSYEQYL. The CDR3, as DNA: TGTGCCAGCAGCTTAAATCTGGGCCAGGGTTCCTACGAGCAGTACCTC.

This clonotype was seen a few times. The V call is TRBV7-2, the J call TRBJ1-2; maybe TRBD1 (5 bases). Per germline, CDR1 SGHTA and CDR2 FQGNSA. The length of the CDR3 is 14 residues. The V and J ends lost 5 bases and 7 bases respectively, with 17 bases between them. CDR3 sequence reads: CASSPRGDRGGYTF. The DNA of the CDR3 is TGTGCCAGCAGCCCGCGTGGGGACCGAGGTGGCTACACCTTC.

The chain carries TRBV23-1 and TRBJ2-7, with TRBD1 matching 9 bases. TRBV23-1 counts as an open reading frame of uncertain function. The CDR3 has 17 amino acids. The V and J ends lost 4 bases and 3 bases, in that order; junction bases with no gene match: 13. CDR3 in amino acids: CASSLRDREGHYYEQYV. As DNA, the CDR3 is TGCGCCAGCAGTCTGCGGGACAGGGAGGGACACTACTACGAGCAGTACGTC.

This clonotype was counted a few times. This chain connects TRBV6-1 to TRBJ1-5; 9 positions match TRBD1. The CDR3 covers 21 residues. Germline-derived CDR1 and CDR2 are MNHNS and SASEGT. V gave up 6 bases and J gave up 6 bases; unmatched junction bases: 27. The CDR3 sequence is CASSLQPSAYITGQGSQPQHF. As DNA, the CDR3 is TGTGCCAGCAGCTTACAACCGTCGGCCTATATTACAGGACAGGGGTCTCAGCCCCAGCATTTT.

A single count supports this clonotype. A much bigger clone sits one base away, suggesting this may be a read error. J is TRBJ2-1 and V is TRBV7-4, with D possibly being TRBD1 (5 bases). Trimming removed 4 bases from V and 7 bases from J, with 20 bases in between. There are 16 residues in the CDR3. CDR1 SGHVT and CDR2 SQSDAQ come from the germline V gene. This CDR3 is CASSSTKRRGKNEQFF. Written as DNA, the CDR3 is TGTGCCAGCAGCTCCACTAAACGAAGGGGAAAAAATGAGCAGTTCTTC.

In this sample, this clonotype turned up many times. V and J are TRBV6-6 and TRBJ2-3, with 7 bases identical to TRBD2. The germline V gene has CDR1 MNHNY and CDR2 SVGAGI (reference sequence). This CDR3 has 16 amino acids. V shed 8 bases, J shed 4 bases, and the junction held 15 bases outside the gene matches. CDR3 coding DNA: TGTGCCAGCTCCCTAAAAGCCTTAGCGGGCCCAGATACGCAGTATTTT. Protein: CASSLKALAGPDTQYF.

This clonotype was detected a few times. The CDR3 protein is CASSLGRKEVLGYTF. For the CDR3, the DNA is TGTGCCAGCAGCTTAGGCAGAAAAGAAGTTCTGGGCTACACCTTC. The chain is built from TRBV7-9 and TRBJ1-2; D is undetermined. Germline-derived CDR1 and CDR2 are SEHNR and FQNEAQ (reference sequence). V gave up 1 base and J gave up 8 bases, with 17 bases separating them. The CDR3 is 15 residues long.

The CDR3 DNA reads TGTGCCAGCAGTCAGGACAGGGCCTCCTATCAGCCCCAGCATTTT. Encoded protein: CASSQDRASYQPQHF. The J gene is TRBJ1-5, the V gene TRBV6-1, with 8 nucleotides matching TRBD1. The CDR3 covers 15 residues. Germline trimming cut 5 bases from V and 5 bases from J; bases unmatched to any gene: 8. Germline V CDR1 and CDR2: MNHNS, SASEGT.

At least ten counts were recorded for this clonotype. CDR3 region: CASSPSIYGYTF. CDR3 nucleotide sequence: TGTGCCAGCAGTCCTTCTATCTATGGCTACACCTTC. The chain combines TRBV12-3 or TRBV12-4 with TRBJ1-2, with D hard to call. The V gene lost 5 bases and the J gene lost 4 bases, with 8 bases spanning the gap. The CDR3 length is 12 residues.

This clonotype was counted a few times. The rearrangement uses TRBV7-9 and TRBJ2-7; the D gene is possibly TRBD1 (6 bases). Per the germline V gene, CDR1 is SEHNR and CDR2 is FQNEAQ (reference sequence). Trimming took 4 bases from V and 2 from J, leaving 15 bases between them. The CDR3 totals 15 residues. For the CDR3, the DNA is TGTGCCAGCAGCTCAGGGGAAGGACTTACCTACGAGCAGTACTTC. This encodes CASSSGEGLTYEQYF. The full variable domain, in which reference TRBV7-9 and TRBJ2-7 provide the parts outside the CDR3, is DTGVSQNPRHKITKRGQNVTFRCDPISEHNRLYWYRQTLGQGPEFLTYFQNEAQLEKSRLLSDRFSAERPKGSFSTLEIQRTEQGDSAMYLCASSSGEGLTYEQYFGPGTRLTVT.

The V and J genes are TRBV24-1 and TRBJ1-2; TRBD1 agrees at 8 bases. The CDR3 loop spans 16 amino acids. Germline assignment: CDR1 KGHDR and CDR2 SFDVKD. The V segment lost 3 bases and the J segment 3 bases; nucleotides outside the gene matches: 8. The CDR3 region has the DNA TGTGCCACCAGTGATCCAGGGACAGGTGATTACTATGGCTACACCTTC. It specifies CATSDPGTGDYYGYTF.

This clonotype has just one count. It may be a read error: a sequence one base away is much more abundant. The chain employs TRBV7-8 and TRBJ1-5; D is possibly TRBD1 (5 bases). Germline V gives CDR1 SGHVS, CDR2 FQNEAQ. The CDR3 covers 15 residues. The CDR3 sequence is CSSSLDRHSNQPQHF. In DNA, the CDR3 is TGTTCCAGCAGCTTAGACAGACATAGCAATCAGCCCCAGCATTTT.

This chain links TRBV4-1 with TRBJ2-7, with TRBD2 identical over 10 bases. Germline V gene data show CDR1 as MGHRA and CDR2 as YSYEKL. This CDR3 spans 15 amino acids. Unmatched junction bases numbered 4, after V lost 2 bases and J lost 3 bases. This chain's CDR3 is CASSQTSSGSYEQYF. CDR3 DNA sequence: TGCGCCAGCAGCCAAACGTCTAGCGGGAGCTACGAGCAGTACTTC.

This clonotype occurred many times. The chain joins TRBV7-6 to TRBJ2-1; TRBD2 aligns across 7 bases. The V gene end was trimmed by 1 base and the J gene end by 6 bases; junction bases not matched to a gene: 3. CDR3 size: 14 residues. CDR1 and CDR2 (germline): SGHVS, FNYEAQ. The CDR3: CASSLESGGNEQFF. The CDR3 DNA reads as TGTGCCAGCAGCTTAGAATCGGGGGGCAATGAGCAGTTCTTC.

The rearrangement links TRBV19 to TRBJ1-1; 9 nucleotides match TRBD1. This CDR3 region has 16 residues. Unmatched junction bases numbered 15, after V lost 7 bases and J lost 6 bases. Germline lookup yields CDR1 LNHDA and CDR2 SQIVND (reference sequence). CDR3 protein: CASTVTLQGASSEAFF. In DNA, the CDR3 is TGTGCCAGTACCGTGACCCTACAGGGGGCAAGCTCTGAAGCTTTCTTT.

The V and J genes are TRBV20-1 and TRBJ2-1, with 10 bases fitting TRBD1. Germline-derived CDR1 and CDR2 are DFQATT and SNEGSKA (reference sequence). Trimming cost V 3 bases and J 7 bases; bases outside gene matches: 3. The CDR3 loop spans 13 amino acids. CDR3 sequence reads: CSARDRGGNEQFF. The CDR3 bases are TGCAGTGCTAGGGACAGGGGGGGAAATGAGCAGTTCTTC.

The chain couples TRBV7-6 to TRBJ2-3; no definite D call. Trimming shortened V by 2 bases and J by 6 bases, and 9 bases separated the two germline ends. The CDR3 length is 13 residues. Germline V gene lookup returns CDR1 SGHVS and CDR2 FNYEAQ. In nucleotides, the CDR3 is TGTGCCAGCAGCTTAAGAAGGGCCGATACGCAGTATTTT. It encodes CASSLRRADTQYF.

This clonotype has ten or more counts. This chain links TRBV7-9 with TRBJ2-7; D uncertain. The CDR3 has 13 residues. The ends were cut back, 5 bases at V and 4 bases at J, with 12 bases in the middle. Germline V gene data show CDR1 as SEHNR and CDR2 as FQNEAQ (reference sequence). The CDR3, as DNA: TGTGCCAGCAGCCCAATGCTGGAGTACGAGCAGTACGTC. Translated: CASSPMLEYEQYV.

The CDR3 loop is CSARDPAGASYEQYV. The CDR3 DNA reads TGCAGTGCTAGAGACCCAGCGGGGGCCTCCTACGAGCAGTACGTC. The chain joins TRBV20-1 to TRBJ2-7; 8 bases match TRBD2. The V segment lost 0 bases and the J segment 0 bases; nucleotides outside the gene matches: 4. The CDR3 spans 15 residues. CDR1 and CDR2 from the germline V gene are DFQATT and SNEGSKA (reference sequence).

V and J are TRBV6-5 and TRBJ2-1; 9 bases are a match to TRBD1. The V and J ends lost 2 bases and 7 bases, in that order; junction bases with no gene match: 3. The CDR3 totals 14 residues. Germline V gene data show CDR1 as MNHEY and CDR2 as SVGAGI. The CDR3 DNA sequence: TGTGCCAGCAGTTACGGGGACAGGGTAAATGAGCAGTTCTTC. It encodes CASSYGDRVNEQFF.